A single sample is the source of the 7 T cell receptor beta chains below, sequenced in a study of OX40 agonist ivuxolimab in advanced cancers. Library generation was performed with the immunoSEQ multiplex PCR assay. TCRdb's version of the immuneACCESS table is confined to in-frame rearrangements and falls short of the full clone set. An unresolved V gene accounts for under half of the shortfall where checked; the remainder is of unknown origin. This sample has some 45,000 clones in its table, and over 75% of those were observed once. Roughly 7.3% of the sample lies in the top ten. This specimen was CD4+ or CD8+ T cells sorted from blood, taken in a trial of the OX40 agonist ivuxolimab. The receptors stem from an adult with an advanced solid tumor such as melanoma, head and neck, liver or kidney cancer.

The J gene is TRBJ2-3, the V gene TRBV5-8; 9 bases map to TRBD2. Trimming at V came to 4 bases and at J to 0 bases, leaving 9 bases not matched to a gene. The germline gives CDR1 SGHTS, CDR2 YDEGEE. This CDR3 region has 17 residues. CDR3 in DNA: TGTGCCAGCAGCAAAGGGACTAGCTGGACTAGCACAGATACGCAGTATTTT. This codes for CASSKGTSWTSTDTQYF.

The chain combines TRBV7-2 with TRBJ2-7; D unclear. The length of the CDR3 is 14 residues. Trimming removed 4 bases at V and 2 bases at J, with 12 bases between. Germline assignment: CDR1 SGHTA and CDR2 FQGNSA. CDR3 nucleotide sequence: TGTGCCAGCAGCTCACACCCGGGTCCCTACGAGCAGTACTTC. Translated, it gives CASSSHPGPYEQYF. Supplemented by reference TRBV7-2 and TRBJ2-7, the full variable domain reads GAGVSQSPSNKVTEKGKDVELRCDPISGHTALYWYRQSLGQGLEFLIYFQGNSAPDKSGLPSDRFSAERTGGSVSTLTIQRTQQEDSAVYLCASSSHPGPYEQYFGPGTRLTVT.

The chain links TRBV6-5 to TRBJ1-1; D is unclear. This CDR3 spans 15 amino acids. Germline V gives CDR1 MNHEY, CDR2 SVGAGI. Trimming stripped 1 base from V and 2 bases from J, with 11 bases between. As DNA, the CDR3 is TGTGCCAGCAGTTACTATCTGGGATCCAACACTGAAGCTTTCTTT. The encoded protein is CASSYYLGSNTEAFF.

The rearrangement joins TRBV2 to TRBJ1-1; no firm D call. Germline assignment: CDR1 SNHLY and CDR2 FYNNEI. The CDR3 consists of 11 residues. With 5 bases removed from V and 7 bases from J, the gap between germline ends came to 8 bases. The CDR3 protein is CASSYQVEAFF. The CDR3 nucleotides are TGTGCCAGCAGTTACCAGGTTGAAGCTTTCTTT. The variable domain in full, with the rest retrieved from reference TRBV2 and TRBJ1-1, is EPEVTQTPSHQVTQMGQEVILRCVPISNHLYFYWYRQILGQKVEFLVSFYNNEISEKSEIFDDQFSVERPDGSNFTLKIRSTKLEDSAMYFCASSYQVEAFFGQGTRLTVV.

The gene calls are TRBV11-2 and TRBJ1-1; 10 bases fit TRBD1. CDR1 SGHAT and CDR2 FQNNGV come from the germline V gene. Trimming at V came to 5 bases and at J to 6 bases, leaving 12 bases not matched to a gene. CDR3 length: 16 amino acids. CDR3 residues: CASSHRTGGFYAEAFF. In DNA, the CDR3 is TGTGCCAGCAGCCACCGGACAGGGGGGTTTTACGCTGAAGCTTTCTTT.

This chain joins TRBV14 and TRBJ1-1; D call uncertain. Per the germline V gene, CDR1 is SGHDN and CDR2 is FVKESK. Trimming shortened V by 2 bases and J by 6 bases, and 10 bases separated the two germline ends. This CDR3 comprises 13 residues. The CDR3, as DNA: TGTGCCAGCAGCCAAACGGGCGTGTCTGAAGCTTTCTTT. Its translation: CASSQTGVSEAFF.

This chain joins TRBV10-3 and TRBJ1-2; no clear D. The CDR3 consists of 13 residues. V was cut by 9 bases and J by 8 bases, with 19 bases left in between. CDR1 is ENHRY, CDR2 SYGVKD, per germline. The CDR3 DNA reads TGTGCCATTGGACGGGGAGGGATGCGGGGCTACACCTTC. This codes for CAIGRGGMRGYTF.